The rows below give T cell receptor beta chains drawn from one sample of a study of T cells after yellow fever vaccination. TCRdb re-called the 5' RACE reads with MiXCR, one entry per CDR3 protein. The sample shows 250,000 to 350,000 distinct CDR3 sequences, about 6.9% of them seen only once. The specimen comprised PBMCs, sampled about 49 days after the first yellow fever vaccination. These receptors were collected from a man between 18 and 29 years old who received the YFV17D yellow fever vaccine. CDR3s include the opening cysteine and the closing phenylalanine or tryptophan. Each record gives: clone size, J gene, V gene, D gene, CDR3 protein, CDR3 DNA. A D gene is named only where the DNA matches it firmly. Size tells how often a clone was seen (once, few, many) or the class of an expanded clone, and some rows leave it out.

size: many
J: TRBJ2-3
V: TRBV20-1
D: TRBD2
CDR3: CSARVSISSLSTSGYHTDTQYF
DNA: TGCAGTGCTAGAGTATCGATCTCCTCTCTCTCGACTAGCGGGTATCACACAGATACGCAGTATTTT

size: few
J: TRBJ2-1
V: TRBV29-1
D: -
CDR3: CSVGDRSNEQFF
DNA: TGCAGCGTTGGAGACAGGTCCAATGAGCAGTTCTTC

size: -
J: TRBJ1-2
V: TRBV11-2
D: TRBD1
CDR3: CASSPLTGNFYGYTF
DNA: TGTGCCAGCAGCCCCCTGACAGGGAACTTCTATGGCTACACCTTC

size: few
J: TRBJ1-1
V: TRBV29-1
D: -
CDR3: CSVDPNDTGEAFF
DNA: TGCAGCGTTGACCCCAACGACACAGGTGAAGCTTTCTTT

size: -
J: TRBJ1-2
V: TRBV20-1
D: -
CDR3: CSARWEVGGYTF
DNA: TGCAGTGCTAGGTGGGAGGTCGGTGGCTACACCTTC

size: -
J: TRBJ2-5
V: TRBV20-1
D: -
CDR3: CSARPTSSETQYF
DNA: TGCAGTGCTAGACCGACTAGTTCGGAGACCCAGTACTTC

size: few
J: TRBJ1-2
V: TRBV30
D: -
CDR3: CAWDRGYGYTF
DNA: TGTGCCTGGGACAGAGGCTATGGCTACACCTTC

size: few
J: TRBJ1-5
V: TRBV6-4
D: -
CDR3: CASSPPERPQHF
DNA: TGTGCCAGCAGCCCGCCGGAGCGGCCCCAGCATTTT

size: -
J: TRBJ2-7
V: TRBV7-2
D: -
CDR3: CASSLQTGRYEQYF
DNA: TGTGCCAGCAGCTTACAGACAGGGAGGTACGAGCAGTACTTC

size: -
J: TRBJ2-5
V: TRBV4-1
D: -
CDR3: CASSQSQGLGETQYF
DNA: TGCGCCAGCAGCCAATCACAGGGTCTCGGAGAGACCCAGTACTTC

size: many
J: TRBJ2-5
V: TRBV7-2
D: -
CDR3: CASSLSGQQETQYF
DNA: TGTGCCAGCAGCTTATCTGGGCAACAAGAGACCCAGTACTTC

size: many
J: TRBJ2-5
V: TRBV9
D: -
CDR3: CASTVLGQPQETQYF
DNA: TGTGCCAGCACCGTGTTAGGACAACCACAAGAGACCCAGTACTTC

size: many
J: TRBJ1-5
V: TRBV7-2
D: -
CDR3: CASSVERGRNQPQHF
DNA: TGTGCCAGCAGCGTAGAACGGGGGCGTAATCAGCCCCAGCATTTT

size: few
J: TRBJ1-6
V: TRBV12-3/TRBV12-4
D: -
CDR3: CASSTQLGGGSYNSPLHF
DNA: TGTGCCAGCAGTACCCAGCTGGGAGGGGGCTCCTATAATTCACCCCTCCACTTT

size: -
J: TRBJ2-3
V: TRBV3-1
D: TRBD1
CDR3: CATCKQIRTGGADTQYF
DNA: TGTGCCACCTGCAAGCAGATCCGGACAGGGGGAGCCGATACGCAGTATTTT

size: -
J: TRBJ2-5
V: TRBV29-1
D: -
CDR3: CSASDRTLQETQYF
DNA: TGCAGCGCTTCCGACAGGACCCTACAAGAGACCCAGTACTTC

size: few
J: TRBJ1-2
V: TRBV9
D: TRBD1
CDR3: CASSALTGAIAYGYTF
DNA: TGTGCCAGCAGCGCGCTGACAGGGGCCATAGCCTATGGCTACACCTTC

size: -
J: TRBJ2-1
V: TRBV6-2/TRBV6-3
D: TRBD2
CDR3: CASSYPVSGGAGDEQFF
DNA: TGTGCCAGCAGTTACCCTGTTAGCGGGGGGGCTGGAGATGAGCAGTTCTTC

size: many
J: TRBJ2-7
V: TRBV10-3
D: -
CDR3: CAIRVGNEQYF
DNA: TGTGCCATCAGGGTCGGGAACGAGCAGTACTTC

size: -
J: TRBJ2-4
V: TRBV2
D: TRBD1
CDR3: CASSFRDRVRLAKNIQYF
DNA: TGTGCCAGCAGTTTTAGGGACAGGGTGAGACTAGCCAAAAACATTCAGTACTTC

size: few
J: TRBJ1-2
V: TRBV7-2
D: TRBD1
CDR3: CASSPRQGLSQGYTF
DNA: TGTGCCAGCAGCCCACGACAGGGTTTATCGCAGGGCTACACCTTC

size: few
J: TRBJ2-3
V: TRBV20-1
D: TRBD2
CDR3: CSAPSGASTPTDTQYF
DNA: TGCAGTGCGCCTAGCGGGGCCTCAACCCCTACAGATACGCAGTATTTT

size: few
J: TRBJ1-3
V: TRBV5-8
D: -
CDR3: CASSLGQSPGNTIYF
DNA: TGTGCCAGCAGCTTGGGACAATCTCCTGGAAACACCATATATTTT

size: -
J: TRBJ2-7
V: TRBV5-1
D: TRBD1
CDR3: CASSQTRDRGLVEQYF
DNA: TGCGCCAGCAGCCAGACCCGGGACAGGGGTTTGGTCGAGCAGTACTTC

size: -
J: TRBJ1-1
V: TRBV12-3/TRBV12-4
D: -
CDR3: CASSFRTSNTEAFF
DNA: TGTGCCAGCAGTTTTCGAACATCTAACACTGAAGCTTTCTTT

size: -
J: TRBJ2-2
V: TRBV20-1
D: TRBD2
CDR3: CSAPPSGGPTGELFF
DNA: TGCAGTGCTCCCCCCAGCGGGGGACCCACCGGGGAGCTGTTTTTT

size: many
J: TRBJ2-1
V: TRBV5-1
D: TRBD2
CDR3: CASSTVAGGLNNEQFF
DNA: TGCGCCAGCAGCACTGTAGCGGGGGGGCTGAACAATGAGCAGTTCTTC

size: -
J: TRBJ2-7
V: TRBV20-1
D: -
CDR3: CSAGGTEEYYEQYF
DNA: TGCAGTGCTGGAGGGACAGAGGAATACTACGAGCAGTACTTC

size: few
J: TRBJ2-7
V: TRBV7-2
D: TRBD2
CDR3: CASSLAAPGLAGGDEQYF
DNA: TGTGCCAGCAGCTTAGCGGCACCGGGACTAGCGGGGGGCGACGAGCAGTACTTC